Listed below are T cell receptor beta chains from one sample, sequenced in a study of sequential checkpoint blockade in melanoma. This table comes from immunoSEQ multiplex PCR, and its TCRdb copy is limited to in-frame clones, with some not included. This sample carries approximately 800 clones, 25% to 30% of them seen once, and the ten largest clones take over 12%. Sequences were derived from tumor tissue (inferred from file names), sampled from a patient given nivolumab and ipilimumab in sequence. The receptors stem from a human donor with melanoma. Each CDR3 is given with its conserved first and last residue. A D gene is named only where the DNA matches it firmly. Size is omitted from some rows. Given values are once, few, many or a class for expanded clones.

TRBD1 | TRBJ1-2 | TRBV6-8 | 15 | . | CASRSTGTWGHGYTF | TGTGCCAGCAGATCGACAGGGACGTGGGGACATGGCTACACCTTC
. | TRBJ2-3 | TRBV7-1 | 16 | medium-sized | CASSHGLVGGTDTQYF | TGTGCCAGCAGCCACGGATTAGTCGGCGGCACAGATACGCAGTATTTT
. | TRBJ2-3 | TRBV11-3 | 14 | . | CASSLGKYTDTQYF | TGTGCCAGCAGCTTAGGGAAATACACAGATACGCAGTATTTT
TRBD2 | TRBJ2-2 | TRBV9 | 19 | few | CASSPPPPTSRTNTGELFF | TGTGCCAGCAGCCCCCCCCCGCCGACTAGCCGAACGAACACCGGGGAGCTGTTTTTT
. | TRBJ1-5 | TRBV6-8 | 15 | . | CASMWRGEGDQPQHF | TGTGCCAGCATGTGGCGGGGGGAGGGGGATCAGCCCCAGCATTTT
. | TRBJ1-4 | TRBV6-8 | 14 | few | CASSYLEGGEKLFF | TGTGCCAGCAGTTATTTGGAGGGGGGGGAAAAACTGTTTTTT
. | TRBJ1-1 | TRBV11-3 | 19 | large | CASSLDQGELGRENTEAFF | TGTGCCAGCAGCTTAGATCAAGGGGAGTTAGGCAGGGAGAACACTGAAGCTTTCTTT
. | TRBJ1-3 | TRBV9 | 13 | few | CASSLGHGNTIYF | TGTGCCAGCAGCTTAGGGCACGGAAACACCATATATTTT
. | TRBJ1-4 | TRBV6-8 | 14 | . | CASSYLEGGEKLFF | TGTGCCAGCAGTTACTTAGAGGGCGGTGAAAAACTGTTTTTT
TRBD1 | TRBJ2-4 | TRBV18 | 15 | . | CASSRQQGAKNIQYF | TGTGCCAGCTCGCGCCAACAGGGGGCCAAAAACATTCAGTACTTC
. | TRBJ2-1 | TRBV19 | 13 | . | CASSIRVYNEQFF | TGTGCCAGTAGTATTAGGGTCTACAATGAGCAGTTCTTC